The entry below gives a single T cell receptor beta chain sequence along with its context. This specimen belongs to a study of blood T cell repertoires in COVID-19. Whole-study context: The samples span acute and convalescent COVID-19 from the United States, Italy and Spain.

As processed by the authors: It was from reference gene primer amplification that nucleated cell counts were estimated. Measured with immunoSEQ multiplex PCR; TCRdb has only the in-frame clones, and not every one. The V and J calls and clone size were taken over from that table, and D and trimming were inferred from the DNA. The repertoire holds fewer than 250,000 clones, with 70% to 90% as singletons. This sequence originates from a man over 45 with acute or convalescent COVID-19. The source material was peripheral blood.

CDR3 amino acids: CASSRTGANQPQHF. The CDR3 DNA sequence: TGTGCCAGCAGCCGGACAGGCGCTAATCAGCCCCAGCATTTT. The V gene is TRBV2, the J gene TRBJ1-5; 7 bases are a match to TRBD1. J was trimmed by 4 bases and V by 6 bases; bases with no gene match: 6. The germline V gene has CDR1 SNHLY and CDR2 FYNNEI. The CDR3 is made up of 14 amino acids. The variable domain in full, completed from reference TRBV2 and TRBJ1-5, reads EPEVTQTPSHQVTQMGQEVILRCVPISNHLYFYWYRQILGQKVEFLVSFYNNEISEKSEIFDDQFSVERPDGSNFTLKIRSTKLEDSAMYFCASSRTGANQPQHFGDGTRLSIL.